This TCR beta chain stems from a study of blood T cell repertoires in COVID-19. The CDR3 is 16 residues long. V gave up 3 bases and J gave up 0 bases, with 13 bases separating them. Germline values: CDR1 SGHDT, CDR2 YYEEEE. Produced via immunoSEQ multiplex PCR; TCRdb's table is partial and in-frame only. The table includes approximately 250,000 clones, almost 85% detected once. V is TRBV5-6 and J is TRBJ2-4; the D is unclear. This clonotype originated in a man aged 35 to 55 who had recovered from COVID-19. Input material: PBMCs or T cells enriched from blood (not recorded which). Here the CDR3 reads CASSSLIQVAKNIQYF. In DNA form, the CDR3 reads TGTGCCAGCAGCTCACTGATCCAGGTAGCCAAAAACATTCAGTACTTC.